This TCR beta chain is from a study of CD8 T cells in ankylosing spondylitis (TCRdb year 2017). For context, the study as a whole: The study set out to find disease-linked TCR variants by profiling T cell receptor beta repertoires in ankylosing spondylitis patients and healthy donors. Peripheral blood samples were taken, and synovial fluid was additionally collected from ankylosing spondylitis patients. In total, the full study cohort was made up of some 110 healthy donors and approximately 24 ankylosing spondylitis patients.

For sequencing, an Illumina HiSeq 2500 was employed. TCR beta libraries were prepared by quantitative 5'-RACE with molecular barcodes. Per the original workflow: Disease-linked TCR variants were identified with a new computational method built on a probabilistic model of VDJ rearrangement. TCRdb passed the public sequencing reads through fastp at Q25 and MiXCR, retaining productive beta sequences. Entries that share a CDR3 protein sequence are merged under the most common genes and DNA. TCRdb's processing, not the authors', yielded these V and J calls. The sample table contains approximately 540,000 distinct CDR3 sequences; only one count was recorded for approximately 11% of them. Nearly 7% of the sample comes from the top ten. The CDR3 spans 14 residues, from the cysteine through the phenylalanine. This entry keeps only the CDR3 DNA: 42 bases, framed from base 1. The CDR1 and CDR2 encoded by the germline V gene are SGHAT and FQNNGV. V is clipped by 2 bases and J by 4 bases, and the sequence between their germline boundaries is 11 bases long.

With respect to this clonotype: There is no known antigen for this receptor. There are no base qualities to consult, and no much larger clone falls within one base.

Overall study results and their limits: Some TCR beta motif variants had previously been reported in synovial fluid and blood of reactive arthritis patients, which suggested common disease-initiation mechanisms. The disease-linked clones showed a CD8+ phenotype and occurred at relatively low frequencies in peripheral blood. Blood from ankylosing spondylitis patients appeared to be characterized by a TCR beta motif composed of under 10 highly homologous amino acid variants. According to the report, matched synovial fluid samples from ankylosing spondylitis patients were significantly enriched for the disease-linked clones.

Material: blood, either unsorted or a sorted T cell fraction (not recorded which). This receptor chain uses TRBV11-2 and TRBJ1-2; TRBD1 is a possible D gene, resting on 6 matching bases. The receptor comes from a male donor with ankylosing spondylitis. CDR3 protein: CASSLFGQIYGYTF. The DNA reads TGTGCCAGCAGCTTATTCGGACAGATCTATGGCTACACCTTC.